This passage covers 25 T cell receptor beta chains from one sample sequenced in a study of OX40 agonist ivuxolimab in advanced cancers. TCRdb's table, derived via immunoSEQ multiplex PCR, lists solely in-frame clones and lacks some. The repertoire includes tens of thousands of clones, about 80% of them detected once, and 0.95% to 1.5% sits in the top ten. Specimen: CD4+ or CD8+ T cells sorted from blood, collected in a trial of the OX40 agonist ivuxolimab. These receptor sequences come from an adult with an advanced solid tumor such as melanoma, head and neck, liver or kidney cancer.

This clone was found once. The chain links TRBV4-1 to TRBJ1-5; D is possibly TRBD1 (6 bases). In germline, CDR1 is MGHRA, CDR2 YSYEKL. The CDR3 consists of 19 residues. Between the trimmed V and J ends, which lost 3 bases and 2 bases, there was a span of 23 bases. Here the CDR3 DNA reads TGCGCCAGCAGCCAGCAATTACCTAGGGGGGTTATGGGCAATCAGCCCCAGCATTTT. Amino acid sequence: CASSQQLPRGVMGNQPQHF.

CDR3 loop: CASSRGGTGGYEQYF. As DNA, the CDR3 is TGTGCCAGCAGCCGGGGAGGGACAGGGGGCTACGAGCAGTACTTC. V and J are TRBV5-4 and TRBJ2-7; 11 bases are a match to TRBD1. V gave up 4 bases and J gave up 3 bases; unmatched junction bases: 6. Germline lookup yields CDR1 SGHNT and CDR2 YYREEE (reference sequence). The CDR3 has 15 amino acids.

This clone was seen only a few times. This sequence joins TRBV5-6 and TRBJ2-7; D perhaps matches TRBD2 (7 bases). V shed 6 bases and J shed 3 bases, with 16 bases lying between them. This CDR3 is 14 amino acids long. Germline V gene data show CDR1 as SGHDT and CDR2 as YYEEEE. The CDR3 loop is CASTKGGASYEQYF. The CDR3, as DNA: TGTGCCAGCACCAAAGGGGGGGCCAGCTACGAGCAGTACTTC.

The chain recombines TRBV14 with TRBJ1-1; 9 bases are a match to TRBD1. CDR1 is SGHDN, CDR2 FVKESK, per germline. Unmatched junction bases numbered 1, after V lost 9 bases and J lost 5 bases. The CDR3 sequence is 11 residues long. The CDR3 reads CASGQGTEAFF. The CDR3 nucleotides read TGTGCCAGTGGACAGGGGACTGAAGCTTTCTTT.

This sequence joins TRBV6-1 and TRBJ2-5; D gene unclear. The V and J ends lost 1 base and 5 bases respectively, with 11 bases between them. There are 14 residues in the CDR3. Germline V CDR1 and CDR2: MNHNS, SASEGT. The CDR3 DNA reads TGTGCCAGCAGTGAAGTAGTGGAAAGGGAGACCCAGTACTTC. Protein product: CASSEVVERETQYF.

The chain's CDR3 is CASRIGTGQNTEAFF. The CDR3 DNA follows: TGTGCCAGCAGAATAGGGACAGGGCAGAACACTGAAGCTTTCTTT. The rearrangement joins TRBV6-5 to TRBJ1-1; 9 positions match TRBD1. Losses at the gene ends were 6 bases for V and 1 base for J; bases not matched to a gene: 6. Germline V lookup: CDR1 MNHEY, CDR2 SVGAGI. The CDR3 length is 15 residues.

The CDR3 DNA reads TGCGCCAGCAGCCAAGGTGGTCTAGGGGGCGCGCAAGGTGGCTACACCTTC. This codes for CASSQGGLGGAQGGYTF. The rearrangement links TRBV5-1 to TRBJ1-2, with 7 bases aligning to TRBD1. CDR1 SGHRS and CDR2 YFSETQ come from the germline V gene. Trimming took 4 bases from V and 7 from J; bases not matched to a gene: 19. There are 17 residues in the CDR3. Based on the CDR3 plus reference TRBV5-1 and TRBJ1-2, the full variable domain is KAGVTQTPRYLIKTRGQQVTLSCSPISGHRSVSWYQQTPGQGLQFLFEYFSETQRNKGNFPGRFSGRQFSNSRSEMNVSTLELGDSALYLCASSQGGLGGAQGGYTFGSGTRLTVV.

The rearrangement uses TRBV2 and TRBJ2-1, with D uncertain. The CDR3 is 13 residues long. Germline assignment: CDR1 SNHLY and CDR2 FYNNEI. Trimming took 5 bases from V and 10 from J, leaving 15 bases between them. The CDR3 DNA is TGTGCCAGCAGTTTGGTTGGGGTGCCCGAGCAGTTCTTC. This sequence encodes CASSLVGVPEQFF.

The chain employs TRBV18 and TRBJ2-6, with D perhaps given as TRBD1 or TRBD2 (5 bases each). Germline assignment: CDR1 KGHSH and CDR2 LQKENI. V was pared by 2 bases and J by 4 bases, with 12 bases between. The CDR3 is 16 amino acids. The CDR3 DNA reads TGTGCCAGCTCACCAATCCGGGGCGTAGGGGCCAACGTCCTGACTTTC. It is translated as CASSPIRGVGANVLTF.

V usage is TRBV2 and J usage is TRBJ1-5; D is undetermined. Germline V gene lookup returns CDR1 SNHLY and CDR2 FYNNEI. The CDR3 is 15 amino acids. V lost 6 bases, J lost 2 bases, and 14 bases lay in between. Written as DNA, the CDR3 is TGTGCCAGCAGCGCCGTGAACATCGGCAATCAGCCCCAGCATTTT. Its translation: CASSAVNIGNQPQHF.

The chain joins TRBV25-1 to TRBJ2-3; 8 bases map to TRBD1. CDR3 length: 15 amino acids. Trimming removed 5 bases from V and 6 bases from J; junction bases left unmatched: 10. The germline V gene has CDR1 MGHDK and CDR2 SYGVNS. CDR3 sequence: CASSSSGTGSDTQYF. CDR3 sequence (DNA): TGTGCCAGCAGTAGTTCAGGGACAGGCTCGGATACGCAGTATTTT.

The CDR3 sequence is CSVGRGHEQFF. The CDR3 region has the DNA TGCAGCGTTGGCAGGGGGCATGAGCAGTTCTTC. V usage is TRBV29-1 and J usage is TRBJ2-1; TRBD1 agrees at 8 bases. The CDR3 runs 11 residues. Trimming removed 4 bases from V and 8 bases from J; junction bases left unmatched: 1. Germline V gene data show CDR1 as SQVTM and CDR2 as ANQGSEA.

V is TRBV2 and J is TRBJ1-5; 11 positions match TRBD1. The CDR3 runs 15 residues. Looked up from germline, CDR1 is SNHLY and CDR2 is FYNNEI. V dropped 4 bases and J dropped 6; count of bases not matched to a gene: 5. The CDR3 protein is CASSVRTGGGQPQHF. As DNA, the CDR3 is TGTGCCAGCAGTGTGAGGACAGGGGGCGGTCAGCCCCAGCATTTT.

V is TRBV7-9 and J is TRBJ2-3; possible D gene TRBD1, 5 bases. Trimming took 4 bases from V and 4 from J, leaving 18 bases between them. Germline CDR1 and CDR2: SEHNR and FQNEAQ (reference sequence). This CDR3 is built from 16 residues. Here the CDR3 DNA reads TGTGCCAGCAGCTCGGTAGGATCAGGGATGGCAGATACGCAGTATTTT. Translation gives CASSSVGSGMADTQYF.

CDR3 region: CASSQDRRTGNYEQYF. The CDR3 DNA follows: TGCGCCAGCAGCCAAGATCGGAGGACAGGGAACTACGAGCAGTACTTC. V gene TRBV4-1 combines with J gene TRBJ2-7, with 8 positions matching TRBD1. Germline assignment: CDR1 MGHRA and CDR2 YSYEKL. The CDR3 has 16 residues. V was clipped by 0 bases and J by 3 bases; unmatched bases: 7.

The rearrangement uses TRBV15 and TRBJ1-2, with 9 bases lining up with TRBD1. Germline values: CDR1 LNHNV, CDR2 YYDKDF (reference sequence). The CDR3 is 14 amino acids. Germline trimming cut 0 bases from V and 8 bases from J; bases unmatched to any gene: 4. CDR3 residues: CATSREDRGGGYTF. The CDR3 region has the DNA TGTGCCACCAGCAGAGAGGACAGGGGTGGAGGCTACACCTTC. Full variable domain (remainder filled in from reference TRBV15 and TRBJ1-2): DAMVIQNPRYQVTQFGKPVTLSCSQTLNHNVMYWYQQKSSQAPKLLFHYYDKDFNNEADTPDNFQSRRPNTSFCFLDIRSPGLGDTAMYLCATSREDRGGGYTFGSGTRLTVV.

This clone was recorded a few times. The V and J genes are TRBV25-1 and TRBJ1-4; TRBD1 might be the D (5 bases). CDR1 and CDR2 from the germline V gene are MGHDK and SYGVNS. V lost 7 bases and J lost 2, with 5 bases in between. The CDR3 is 12 residues long. DNA of the CDR3: TGTGCCAGCACAGGGACTAATGAAAAACTGTTTTTT. Residues: CASTGTNEKLFF.

CDR3 DNA sequence: TGTGCCAGCAGCTTAGTCGGGGGGGCCTACAATGAGCAGTTCTTC. Protein: CASSLVGGAYNEQFF. The rearrangement links TRBV7-3 to TRBJ2-1, with TRBD2 matching 8 bases. Germline V lookup: CDR1 SGHTA, CDR2 FQGTGA. The CDR3 has 15 residues. After removal of 2 bases from V and 2 bases from J, the junction contained 2 bases not matched to a gene.

The V gene is TRBV19, the J gene TRBJ1-1; the D gene is possibly TRBD1 (6 bases). The CDR3 totals 15 residues. Trimming stripped 5 bases from V and 5 bases from J, with 18 bases between. Germline V gene lookup returns CDR1 LNHDA and CDR2 SQIVND (reference sequence). CDR3 sequence: CASSPRWGARTEAFF. For the CDR3, the DNA is TGTGCCAGTAGTCCCAGGTGGGGGGCCCGTACTGAAGCTTTCTTT.

About this clone: Other DNA sequences in the same sample also yield this CDR3. V gene TRBV7-3 combines with J gene TRBJ2-3, with 7 bases that match TRBD2. The CDR3 is 14 amino acids. CDR1 is SGHTA, CDR2 FQGTGA, per germline. V lost 4 bases and J lost 0; bases outside the gene matches: 1. The CDR3 nucleotides are TGTGCCAGCAGCTCGGGGGGTAGCACAGATACGCAGTATTTT. Protein product: CASSSGGSTDTQYF.

This clone occurred once. The chain recombines TRBV12-5 with TRBJ1-1, with D unclear. V dropped 5 bases and J dropped 7 bases, with 17 bases sitting between them. The germline V gene encodes CDR1 LGHNT and CDR2 FRNRAP. The CDR3 has 14 amino acids. The CDR3 here is CASGPPTREGEAFF. The CDR3 DNA sequence: TGTGCTAGTGGTCCGCCGACAAGGGAGGGTGAAGCTTTCTTT.

The chain's CDR3 is CAWSDYFIKDEQYF. The CDR3 DNA reads as TGTGCCTGGAGCGACTATTTTATCAAGGATGAGCAGTACTTC. This sequence joins TRBV30 and TRBJ2-7, with a tentative D call TRBD2 (5 bases). V was shortened by 3 bases and J by 7 bases, with 19 bases between the two germline ends. Germline lookup yields CDR1 GTSNPN and CDR2 SVGIG (reference sequence). The CDR3 runs to 14 residues.

This clone has only a few counts. The J gene is TRBJ1-5, the V gene TRBV7-9; 7 positions agree with TRBD1. CDR1 is SEHNR and CDR2 is FQNEAQ in the germline V gene (reference sequence). The CDR3 runs 14 residues. Trimming took 3 bases from V and 3 from J; bases not matched to a gene: 2. CDR3 in DNA: TGTGCCAGCAGCTTGGGACAGCTCAATCAGCCCCAGCATTTT. The encoded protein is CASSLGQLNQPQHF.

This clone was seen a single time. This chain links TRBV7-9 with TRBJ2-3; 10 positions match TRBD1. V shed 4 bases and J 5 bases; nucleotides not matched to a gene: 9. Germline loops: CDR1 SEHNR, CDR2 FQNEAQ (reference sequence). This CDR3 has 16 residues. The CDR3 protein is CASSSPRQGARDTQYF. As DNA, the CDR3 is TGTGCCAGCAGCTCTCCGAGACAGGGGGCAAGAGATACGCAGTATTTT.

The chain has TRBV2 and TRBJ2-3; the D gene is possibly TRBD2 (5 bases). This CDR3 comprises 15 residues. Germline CDR1 and CDR2: SNHLY and FYNNEI. V was cut by 3 bases and J by 0 bases, with 10 bases left in between. In nucleotides, the CDR3 is TGTGCCAGCAGTGACGGACTGATAAGCACAGATACGCAGTATTTT. Translation gives CASSDGLISTDTQYF.